The 19 T cell receptor beta chains below come from one sample, sequenced in a study of cytomegalovirus exposure and HLA in healthy donors. PCR involved 60 Vbeta and 13 Jbeta primers. Repertoires were generated with immunoSEQ multiplex PCR, while TCRdb's copy carries only in-frame clones and drops some. Recorded here are tens of thousands of clones; the top ten clones represent approximately 15%. Sequenced sample: PBMCs. The receptors shown here come from a man aged 45-65 years in good health and CMV-seropositive.

The V call is TRBV11-1, the J call TRBJ2-7, with 8 bases identical to TRBD2. Germline trimming cut 7 bases from V and 7 bases from J; bases unmatched to any gene: 24. The CDR3 length is 18 residues. CDR1 SGHAT and CDR2 FQDESV come from the germline V gene (reference sequence). DNA for the CDR3: TGTGCCAGCAACATCATACGTCACCCCCGGGAGGGTATAGGGGAGCAGTACGTC. Protein product: CASNIIRHPREGIGEQYV.

The chain joins TRBV11-3 to TRBJ1-1, with TRBD1 matching 10 bases. This CDR3 comprises 15 residues. V dropped 5 bases and J dropped 5; count of bases not matched to a gene: 8. Germline V gives CDR1 SGHNT, CDR2 YENEEA. The CDR3 sequence: CASSIRQGARTEAFF. The CDR3 coding sequence is TGTGCCAGCAGCATACGACAGGGGGCGCGAACTGAAGCTTTCTTT. The full variable domain, with the rest looked up from reference TRBV11-3 and TRBJ1-1, is EAGVVQSPRYKIIEKKQPVAFWCNPISGHNTLYWYLQNLGQGPELLIRYENEEAVDDSQLPKDRFSAERLKGVDSTLKIQPAELGDSAVYLCASSIRQGARTEAFFGQGTRLTVV.

The chain couples TRBV11-3 to TRBJ2-1; 10 bases are shared with TRBD2. There are 15 residues in the CDR3. V dropped 8 bases and J dropped 2; count of bases not matched to a gene: 6. Looked up from germline, CDR1 is SGHNT and CDR2 is YENEEA. The CDR3 sequence: CASEDGLAAYNEQFF. CDR3 DNA sequence: TGTGCCAGCGAAGATGGACTAGCGGCCTACAATGAGCAGTTCTTC.

The CDR3 protein is CASSLKGGPENTQYF. In DNA form, the CDR3 reads TGTGCCAGCAGCTTGAAAGGAGGGCCGGAGAATACGCAGTATTTT. The V and J genes are TRBV5-6 and TRBJ2-3; D may be TRBD2 (6 bases). The V and J ends lost 1 base and 7 bases respectively, with 16 bases between them. CDR1 and CDR2 (germline): SGHDT, YYEEEE. The CDR3 has 15 residues.

The chain is built from TRBV15 and TRBJ1-5, with D unresolved. Trimming took 0 bases from V and 6 from J, leaving 9 bases between them. The CDR3 spans 14 residues. Germline V gene data show CDR1 as LNHNV and CDR2 as YYDKDF (reference sequence). The CDR3 reads CATSRDPAGQPQHF. The CDR3, as DNA: TGTGCCACCAGCAGAGATCCAGCGGGTCAGCCCCAGCATTTT.

The rearrangement joins TRBV7-9 to TRBJ2-1; the D is unclear. This CDR3 has 12 residues. V lost 5 bases, J lost 10 bases, and 12 bases lay in between. Germline V gene data show CDR1 as SEHNR and CDR2 as FQNEAQ (reference sequence). CDR3 sequence reads: CASSEELYEQFF. The CDR3 bases are TGTGCCAGCAGCGAAGAACTATACGAGCAGTTCTTC.

The chain uses TRBV19 and TRBJ2-5; D perhaps matches TRBD1 (6 bases). Trimming cost V 8 bases and J 7 bases, with 20 bases left between them. CDR3 size: 14 residues. Germline CDR1 and CDR2: LNHDA and SQIVND (reference sequence). CDR3 nucleotides: TGTGCCAGTGATCCCGGGACAAGGGTCGGGACCCAGTACTTC. It is translated as CASDPGTRVGTQYF.

This rearrangement joins TRBV5-4 to TRBJ1-1, with 7 bases fitting TRBD1. The CDR3 extends over 14 amino acids. V gave up 0 bases and J gave up 6 bases; unmatched junction bases: 5. Germline CDR1 reads SGHNT; CDR2 reads YYREEE (reference sequence). CDR3 protein: CASSLAGDSPEAFF. The CDR3 bases are TGTGCCAGCAGCTTGGCAGGGGACAGTCCTGAAGCTTTCTTT.

The genes are TRBV4-1 and TRBJ1-4; D gene uncertain. The CDR3 is 18 amino acids. Germline V gene data show CDR1 as MGHRA and CDR2 as YSYEKL. V gave up 4 bases and J gave up 0 bases, with 18 bases separating them. The CDR3 sequence: CASSRIGLSYATNEKLFF. In DNA, the CDR3 is TGCGCCAGCAGCCGCATTGGACTGTCGTACGCAACTAATGAAAAACTGTTTTTT.

The chain has TRBV23-1 and TRBJ2-1; 8 bases match TRBD1. TRBV23-1 is an ORF; its function is uncertain. Losses at the gene ends were 8 bases for V and 13 bases for J; bases not matched to a gene: 16. There are 14 residues in the CDR3. Written as DNA, the CDR3 is TGCGCCAGCTCTTCCAGAGGACAGGGAAGACGACAGTTCTTC. It translates to CASSSRGQGRRQFF.

The chain links TRBV5-4 to TRBJ1-1, with 7 bases matching TRBD1. Germline V gives CDR1 SGHNT, CDR2 YYREEE (reference sequence). CDR3 length: 13 residues. V was clipped by 3 bases and J by 6 bases; unmatched bases: 5. The CDR3 DNA follows: TGTGCCAGCAGCTCTCGGACAGGATCTGAAGCTTTCTTT. Encoded protein: CASSSRTGSEAFF.

As concerns this clone: An end of the junction differs from the germline gene, which may be a read error. Other nucleotide sequences from this sample produce the same CDR3. The chain employs TRBV7-2 and TRBJ1-2; TRBD1 is a possible D gene (6 bases). The CDR3 runs 14 residues. Germline V gene lookup returns CDR1 SGHTA and CDR2 FQGNSA. This CDR3 reads CASSLGGVTQGYTF. For the CDR3, the DNA is TGCGCCAGCAGCTTAGGGGGGGTTACGCAGGGCTACACCTTC.

The CDR3 nucleotides are TGTGCCAGCAGCCAACCCACAGGCAGTGGCTACACCTTC. Protein: CASSQPTGSGYTF. The rearrangement uses TRBV4-2 and TRBJ1-2; tentatively, D is TRBD1 (5 bases). Germline-derived CDR1 and CDR2 are LGHNA and YNFKEQ. The CDR3 contains 13 residues. V was trimmed by 2 bases and J by 7 bases, leaving 11 bases between them.

V usage is TRBV18 and J usage is TRBJ2-1; a possible D gene is TRBD1 (6 bases). The germline V and J ends were trimmed by 2 bases and 4 bases, with 12 bases remaining between them. CDR1 is KGHSH and CDR2 is LQKENI in the germline V gene. The CDR3 is made up of 15 amino acids. The CDR3 reads CASSPWAGAYNEQFF. The CDR3, as DNA: TGTGCCAGCTCACCATGGGCAGGGGCGTACAATGAGCAGTTCTTC.

This chain's CDR3 is CARQGARTEAFF. The CDR3 nucleotides read TGTGCCAGACAGGGGGCGAGGACTGAAGCTTTCTTT. The chain combines TRBV19 with TRBJ1-1, with 9 bases that match TRBD1. The CDR3 runs 12 residues. Germline V gene data show CDR1 as LNHDA and CDR2 as SQIVND (reference sequence). Unmatched junction bases numbered 4, after V lost 9 bases and J lost 5 bases.

The CDR3 loop is CASSYNLDRGVGELFF. The CDR3 DNA is TGTGCCAGCAGTTATAACCTGGACCGGGGAGTCGGGGAGCTGTTTTTT. The chain uses TRBV9 and TRBJ2-2, with D possibly matching TRBD2 (5 bases). This CDR3 has 16 residues. V shed 5 bases and J shed 7 bases, with 21 bases lying between them. Germline CDR1 SGDLS, CDR2 YYNGEE.

CDR3 nucleotides: TGTGCCAGCAGCGCCGTTCTGGCGGGAGACCGTGAGCAGTTCTTC. It specifies CASSAVLAGDREQFF. The chain carries TRBV13 and TRBJ2-1, with 7 bases fitting TRBD2. Germline CDR1 and CDR2: PRHDT and FYEKMQ (reference sequence). The junction had 13 bases not matched to a gene; V was cut back by 5 bases and J by 9 bases. The CDR3 is 15 residues long.

The chain employs TRBV6-6 and TRBJ1-5, with TRBD1 identical over 7 bases. Germline CDR1 reads MNHNY; CDR2 reads SVGAGI (reference sequence). The CDR3 loop spans 16 amino acids. V was clipped by 7 bases and J by 2 bases; unmatched bases: 11. CDR3 loop: CASTTSRGLGNQPQHF. Written as DNA, the CDR3 is TGTGCCAGCACCACCTCGAGGGGGCTAGGCAATCAGCCCCAGCATTTT.

As regards this clone: Additional DNA sequences in this sample encode the identical CDR3. The chain employs TRBV19 and TRBJ2-1, with 7 nucleotides matching TRBD1. This CDR3 comprises 15 residues. J lost 4 bases, V lost 1 base, and 4 bases had no gene match. Germline CDR1 and CDR2: LNHDA and SQIVND (reference sequence). Written as DNA, the CDR3 is TGTGCCAGTAGTATAGGGGACAGTTCTTACAATGAGCAGTTCTTC. Translated, it gives CASSIGDSSYNEQFF.